Following are 15 T cell receptor beta chains from one sample sequenced in a study of T cells in women clearing cervical HPV infection. The protocol was immunoSEQ multiplex PCR, while the TCRdb copy is restricted to in-frame clones and leaves out a portion. The clone table shows tens of thousands of clones, with the ten largest holding about 4.6%. Sequencing used blood buffy coat. All receptors derive from a woman aged 18 to 75 with a cervical HPV16 infection that either progressed to CIN3+ or cleared (not recorded which).

A remark on this clone: The CDR3 extends 3 residues past the end of the read, so its final part is completed from the germline J gene. The chain uses TRBV7-2 and TRBJ2-3; 9 bases agree with TRBD2. The CDR3 totals 15 residues. Germline CDR1 SGHTA, CDR2 FQGNSA. The V gene end was trimmed by 3 bases and the J gene end by 1 base; junction bases not matched to a gene: 2. The CDR3 reads CASSFLAGRTDTQYF. The CDR3 bases that were read are TGTGCCAGCAGCTTTCTAGCGGGGCGCACAGATACG.

As to this clone: The CDR3 end lies 3 residues beyond the end of the read and is filled in from the germline J gene. The chain uses TRBV13 and TRBJ2-7; 7 bases align to TRBD2. Per the germline V gene, CDR1 is PRHDT and CDR2 is FYEKMQ (reference sequence). J lost 3 bases, V lost 5 bases, and 19 bases had no gene match. The CDR3 length is 18 residues. CDR3 DNA (partial): TGTGCCAGCAGCGGCCGGGCTAGCAGGATGGCGGGGGTCTACGAG. This sequence encodes CASSGRASRMAGVYE. In full, the CDR3 is CASSGRASRMAGVYEQYF. The variable domain in full, completed from reference TRBV13 and TRBJ2-7, reads AAGVIQSPRHLIKEKRETATLKCYPIPRHDTVYWYQQGPGQDPQFLISFYEKMQSDKGSIPDRFSAQQFSDYHSELNMSSLELGDSALYFCASSGRASRMAGVYEQYFGPGTRLTVT.

On this clone: The read is 3 residues too short to cover the CDR3 end, so that end is filled in from the germline J gene. This rearrangement joins TRBV5-1 to TRBJ1-2, with D unclear. The germline gives CDR1 SGHRS, CDR2 YFSETQ. The CDR3 covers 13 residues. The CDR3 protein is CASSLGAEGGYTF. Partial CDR3 DNA: TGCGCCAGCAGCTTGGGGGCCGAAGGGGGC.

By frequency, this clone is medium-sized. CDR3 loop: CSAREGHPDTQYF. CDR3 DNA (partial): TGCAGTGCTAGAGAAGGCCACCCAGATACG. V and J are TRBV20-1 and TRBJ2-3; D unresolved. The read gets to within 3 residues of the CDR3 end, and the germline J gene fills in the rest. The CDR3 covers 13 residues. Trimming shortened V by 0 bases and J by 4 bases, and 8 bases separated the two germline ends. CDR1 DFQATT and CDR2 SNEGSKA come from the germline V gene (reference sequence).

As concerns this clone: The missing CDR3 end, 3 residues past where the read stops, is filled in from the germline J gene. V gene TRBV20-1 combines with J gene TRBJ1-2, with 9 positions matching TRBD1. Trimming took 5 bases from V and 4 from J; bases not matched to a gene: 14. Germline V gives CDR1 DFQATT, CDR2 SNEGSKA (reference sequence). CDR3 length: 16 amino acids. CDR3 DNA (partial): TGCAGTGCTCGTCCCGGGACAGGGAGGGCCATCTATGGC. It specifies CSARPGTGRAIYG. The complete CDR3 protein is CSARPGTGRAIYGYTF.

A note on this clone: Sequencing ends 3 residues short of the CDR3 end; the germline J gene provides the rest. The genes are TRBV6-4 and TRBJ2-7; no clear D. The CDR3 is 13 amino acids. Germline V gene lookup returns CDR1 MRHNA and CDR2 SNTAGT. V lost 2 bases to trimming and J lost 6 bases, with 11 bases between them. The part of the CDR3 DNA that was read is TGTGCCAGCAGTGACCGGAGCGAGTCCGAG. Translated, it gives CASSDRSESE. The entire CDR3 sequence reads CASSDRSESEQYF.

Concerning this clone itself: With the read ending 3 residues before the CDR3 end, the germline J gene is used to fill in that end. The chain combines TRBV2 with TRBJ2-7; 9 positions match TRBD2. The CDR3 is 17 amino acids. Germline loops: CDR1 SNHLY, CDR2 FYNNEI. After removal of 2 bases from V and 2 bases from J, the junction contained 10 bases not matched to a gene. CDR3 bases read: TGTGCCAGCAGTGAAAGATTGGCGGGGGGGGGAACCTACGAG. Protein product: CASSERLAGGGTYE. The full CDR3 reads CASSERLAGGGTYEQYF.

As concerns this clone: The observed sequence ends 3 residues before the CDR3 terminus, with the missing tail filled in from the germline J gene. The chain joins TRBV7-8 to TRBJ2-3, with D tentatively TRBD2 (5 bases). This CDR3 is built from 15 residues. The germline gives CDR1 SGHVS, CDR2 FQNEAQ. The CDR3 region is CASSTTRKGQETQYF. CDR3 DNA, as far as it was read: TGTGCCAGCAGCACCACTAGAAAAGGCCAAGAGACG.

As to this clone: The junction departs from germline at one end; a sequencing error may be responsible. The read terminates 3 residues before the CDR3 end, so the remaining end is supplied by the germline J gene. In the same sample, other DNA sequences code for this CDR3. The chain recombines TRBV7-8 with TRBJ1-3; D is possibly TRBD1 (6 bases). Germline V gives CDR1 SGHVS, CDR2 FQNEAQ. The CDR3 runs to 15 residues. CDR3 sequence: CASSFSDSLGNTIYF. CDR3 bases read: TGTGCCAGCAGCTTCTCGGACAGCCTTGGGAACACT.

Regarding this clone: The read stops 3 residues short of the end of the CDR3; the missing end is completed from the germline J gene. J is TRBJ2-7 and V is TRBV18; possibly TRBD1 for D (5 bases). CDR3 length equals 14 residues. The germline V gene has CDR1 KGHSH and CDR2 LQKENI. Trimming pared 1 base from V and 0 bases from J, leaving 7 bases between. The part of the CDR3 DNA that was read is TGTGCCAGCTCACCACAGGGGTTCTCCTACGAG. Translation: CASSPQGFSYE. The CDR3 in its entirety is CASSPQGFSYEQYF.

Remarks on this clone: The read gets to within 3 residues of the CDR3 end, and the germline J gene fills in the rest. V and J are TRBV20-1 and TRBJ1-1; D is perhaps TRBD1 (6 bases). There are 13 residues in the CDR3. Trimming pared 1 base from V and 7 bases from J, leaving 13 bases between. Germline CDR1 reads DFQATT; CDR2 reads SNEGSKA (reference sequence). The CDR3 loop is CSARAQGQGEAFF. CDR3 DNA (partial): TGCAGTGCTAGAGCCCAGGGGCAGGGTGAA.

Points on this clone: Coverage ceases 3 residues before the CDR3 finishes, and the germline J gene fills in the end. The chain combines TRBV5-6 with TRBJ2-3, with a weak D call TRBD1 (5 bases). Germline values: CDR1 SGHDT, CDR2 YYEEEE. V lost 0 bases, J lost 2 bases, and 10 bases lay in between. The CDR3 consists of 15 residues. This CDR3 is CASSLETVVTDTQYF. CDR3 bases read: TGTGCCAGCAGCTTGGAGACAGTGGTCACAGATACG.

Turning to this clone: The read terminates 3 residues ahead of where the CDR3 ends, so the germline J gene completes it. The chain combines TRBV6-1 with TRBJ1-1; D gene uncertain. The CDR3 covers 12 residues. The germline V gene encodes CDR1 MNHNS and CDR2 SASEGT. This CDR3 is CASSEVGQEAFF. Partial CDR3 DNA: TGTGCCAGCAGTGAGGTGGGCCAAGAA.

As concerns this clone: The read gets to within 3 residues of the CDR3 end, and the germline J gene fills in the rest. The V call is TRBV2, the J call TRBJ2-6, with a weak D call TRBD1 (5 bases). V gave up 3 bases and J gave up 2 bases, with 8 bases separating them. In germline, CDR1 is SNHLY, CDR2 FYNNEI. This CDR3 spans 15 amino acids. Partial CDR3 DNA: TGTGCCAGCAGTGAGAAGGGGACTGGGGCCAACGTC. Translation: CASSEKGTGANV. The entire CDR3 protein is CASSEKGTGANVLTF.

As for this clone: The read terminates 3 residues before the CDR3 end, so the remaining end is supplied by the germline J gene. V is TRBV19 and J is TRBJ2-4, with TRBD2 as a possible D gene (6 bases). Germline V CDR1 and CDR2: LNHDA, SQIVND (reference sequence). The CDR3 spans 16 residues. CDR3 sequence: CASSIRGPGANYGQYF. The sequenced CDR3 bases are TGTGCCAGTAGTATTAGGGGCCCGGGAGCTAACTATGGT.